The T cell receptor (beta chain) described here comes from a study of cytomegalovirus exposure and HLA in healthy donors. Note on this clone: What it recognizes is unknown. A read error may produce the germline difference seen at one junction end.

Study results and limitations: Later findings reportedly placed an Asian-associated ancestry cluster below the approximately 700-donor mean for N-insertions.

The CDR3 spans 15 residues. Germline-derived CDR1 and CDR2 are SGHVS and FNYEAQ. The PCR was carried out with 60 Vbeta primers and 13 Jbeta primers. The method was immunoSEQ multiplex PCR; TCRdb's version includes in-frame clones alone and lacks a portion of them. The sample holds around 170,000 clones, roughly 80% seen once. The chain joins TRBV7-6 to TRBJ2-2; possibly TRBD1 for D (6 bases). The TCR comes from a woman younger than 35 in good health and CMV-seronegative. Sample: PBMCs. For the CDR3, the DNA is TGTGCCAGCAGTTTAGTAGGACAGTACACCGGGGAGCTGTTTTTT. Its protein is CASSLVGQYTGELFF.